Below, 24 T cell receptor beta chains from the same sample are listed, as sequenced in a study of tumor and adjacent non-tumor tissue in lung cancer. The library came from three nested PCR rounds adapted from ARM-PCR protocols. MiXCR, run by TCRdb on the multiplex PCR reads, gives a single entry per CDR3 protein. This table holds 100,000 to 150,000 distinct CDR3 sequences, 66% found once. No cell sorting was done before RNA was extracted from the tissue. The sample consisted of lung tumor tissue. All receptors come from a man under 40 with non-small cell lung cancer.

On this clonotype itself: A read error may produce the germline difference seen at one junction end. This sequence joins TRBV29-1 and TRBJ1-5; a weak D match, TRBD1 (5 bases). This CDR3 has 15 amino acids. Germline CDR1 reads SQVTM; CDR2 reads ANQGSEA. CDR3 sequence (DNA): TGCAGCTTTGAGGTGTTGGGAGGGGTTGGTCAGCCCCAGCATTTT. It translates to CSFEVLGGVGQPQHF. Together with reference TRBV29-1 and TRBJ1-5, the CDR3 gives the full variable domain: SAVISQKPSRDICQRGTSLTIQCQVDSQVTMMFWYRQQPGQSLTLIATANQGSEATYESGFVIDKFPISRPNLTFSTLTVSNMSPEDSSIYLCSFEVLGGVGQPQHFGDGTRLSIL.

As concerns this clonotype: This sequence may be a read error, since a much larger clone differs from it by one base. The chain employs TRBV20-1 and TRBJ2-1, with TRBD2 matching 13 bases. CDR3 length: 15 residues. Germline CDR1 is DFQATT and CDR2 is SNEGSKA (reference sequence). The CDR3 loop is CSAPGTSGVYSEQFF. CDR3 nucleotide sequence: TGCAGTGCGCCTGGGACTAGCGGGGTATACAGTGAGCAGTTCTTC.

A note on this clonotype: One junction end does not reproduce the germline sequence, and a read error may be involved. The chain uses TRBV12-3 or TRBV12-4 and TRBJ1-2, with 7 bases lining up with TRBD1. The length of the CDR3 is 11 residues. The CDR3: CTSSRGTGYTF. The CDR3 DNA is TGTACCAGCAGCAGGGGGACAGGCTACACCTTC.

As to this clonotype: Compared with germline, one end of the junction differs, possibly owing to a read error. V is TRBV4-2 and J is TRBJ1-3; tentative D call: TRBD1 (5 bases). CDR3 length: 16 residues. The germline V gene has CDR1 LGHNA and CDR2 YNFKEQ. The CDR3, as DNA: TGTGCCAGCAGTCAAGCTCAAATAGGGACTGGAAACACCATGTATTTT. Translation gives CASSQAQIGTGNTMYF.

This clonotype has ten or more counts. The V and J genes are TRBV12-3 or TRBV12-4 and TRBJ1-1; no clear D gene. CDR3 size: 13 residues. The V gene lost 3 bases and the J gene lost 1 base, with 6 bases spanning the gap. Here the CDR3 DNA reads TGTGCCAGCAGTTTGTCAACGAACACTGAAGCTTTCTTT. Its protein product is CASSLSTNTEAFF.

This clonotype was found once. This is likely a read error, given that the CDR3 carries no conserved phenylalanine or tryptophan at its end. The chain recombines TRBV11-2 with TRBJ2-7; no reliable D call. There are 13 residues in the CDR3. Between the trimmed V and J ends, which lost 9 bases and 3 bases, there was a span of 15 bases. Germline CDR1 and CDR2: SGHAT and FQNNGV. CDR3 nucleotide sequence: TGTGCCAGGAGCCGAGCGAGTAACTACGAGCAGTACTTG. Translation gives CARSRASNYEQYL.

A remark on this clonotype: The germline gene is not matched at one end of the junction; a read error may be the cause. The J gene is TRBJ2-1, the V gene TRBV7-8; 11 bases are shared with TRBD1. This CDR3 spans 16 amino acids. Germline CDR1 reads SGHVS; CDR2 reads FQNEAQ. The CDR3 nucleotides are TGTGCCAGCAGCTTCGGTGGGGACAGGGGGTACAATGAGCGGTTCTTC. Translation: CASSFGGDRGYNERFF.

The chain links TRBV7-9 to TRBJ2-7; 7 nucleotides line up with TRBD1. Germline V gene lookup returns CDR1 SEHNR and CDR2 FQNEAQ (reference sequence). The V and J ends lost 7 bases and 3 bases, in that order; junction bases with no gene match: 9. CDR3 length: 14 residues. The CDR3 reads CASTLQGVYYEQYF. CDR3 coding DNA: TGTGCCAGCACCCTCCAGGGGGTCTACTACGAGCAGTACTTC.

V usage is TRBV11-1 and J usage is TRBJ1-2, with D hard to call. The CDR3 covers 15 residues. CDR1 and CDR2 from the germline V gene are SGHAT and FQDESV (reference sequence). The V end lost 6 bases, the J end lost 6 bases, and 20 bases lay between the germline ends. For the CDR3, the DNA is TGTGCCAGCAGTCAAGGAACCTATGACAACCATGGCTACACCTTC. It specifies CASSQGTYDNHGYTF.

About this clonotype itself: Its ends do not fully match the called genes, so a read error is possible. The chain combines TRBV10-1 with TRBJ2-3, with D unclear. The germline gives CDR1 WNHNN, CDR2 SYGVQD (reference sequence). The CDR3 runs 14 residues. The CDR3 sequence: CASSDGSLTDTHYF. The CDR3 coding sequence is TGCGCCAGTAGTGACGGCTCTCTCACAGATACGCATTATTTT.

As concerns this clonotype: At one boundary the junction diverges from the germline segment, which might be a read error. This chain links TRBV12-3 or TRBV12-4 with TRBJ2-7; D possibly corresponds to TRBD1 (6 bases). This CDR3 contains 12 residues. As DNA, the CDR3 is TGTGCCAGCGGTTTGGGGGCCTACGAGCAGAACTTC. Protein sequence: CASGLGAYEQNF.

Notes on this clonotype: Since a much larger clone is just one base distant, this may be a read error. V and J are TRBV4-1 and TRBJ1-6, with 7 nucleotides matching TRBD1. The CDR3 is made up of 13 amino acids. Germline-derived CDR1 and CDR2 are MGHRA and YSYEKL. The CDR3 DNA reads TGCGTCAGCAGCTTGTCGACAGGGCGAACCCTCCACTTT. Amino acids: CVSSLSTGRTLHF.

A remark on this clonotype: Without the conserved terminal phenylalanine or tryptophan, this CDR3 likely stems from a read error. Because the CDR3's place on the DNA is in doubt, the DNA is left out and the CDR3 is given as listed by TCRdb. V is TRBV12-3 or TRBV12-4 and J is TRBJ1-2; the D call in the table, TRBD1, was not verified against the DNA. The CDR3 spans 11 amino acids, including both terminal residues. The CDR3: CASSRGADHTS.

This clonotype has only a few counts. The chain has TRBV29-1 and TRBJ2-5; 7 bases map to TRBD1. The CDR3 spans 13 residues. CDR1 is SQVTM and CDR2 is ANQGSEA in the germline V gene. The CDR3 DNA follows: TGCGGTGTTGGGTTGACAGGGCACGAGACCCAGTACTTC. The encoded protein is CGVGLTGHETQYF.

As for this clonotype: A read error may be the cause here, since a much bigger clone is one base away. This chain uses TRBV12-3 or TRBV12-4 with TRBJ2-1; D might be TRBD2 (6 bases). This CDR3 is built from 13 residues. CDR3 in DNA: TGTGCCAGCAGTTTGGGACTCGTCAATGAGCAGTCCTTC. Translating it yields CASSLGLVNEQSF.

This clonotype was seen repeatedly, ten times or more. The chain links TRBV6-5 to TRBJ2-7, with D possibly being TRBD1 (6 bases). The length of the CDR3 is 13 residues. Trimming took 2 bases from V and 6 from J, leaving 11 bases between them. Germline CDR1 and CDR2: MNHEY and SVGAGI. The CDR3 coding sequence is TGTGCCAGCAGTTACGCTCAGGGGAGCGAGCAGTACTTC. Translation gives CASSYAQGSEQYF.

This clonotype appeared a single time. The chain has TRBV10-1 and TRBJ2-1; D is unclear. V lost 9 bases and J 2 bases, leaving 14 bases between the germline ends. The CDR3 has 14 amino acids. Germline CDR1 reads WNHNN; CDR2 reads SYGVQD (reference sequence). The CDR3 spells CARHLLETYNEQFF. The CDR3 nucleotides read TGCGCCAGGCATCTTCTGGAAACCTACAATGAGCAGTTCTTC.

The chain carries TRBV6-2 or TRBV6-3 and TRBJ2-3, with D uncertain. The CDR3 is 14 amino acids. Germline V CDR1 and CDR2: MNHEY, SVGEGT. V lost 7 bases and J lost 6, with 17 bases in between. The CDR3 loop is CASNQPKRRDTQYF. The CDR3 nucleotides read TGTGCCAGCAATCAGCCTAAACGTCGGGATACGCAGTATTTT.

Concerning this clonotype itself: Sequence at one end of the junction differs from germline and may be a read error. The V gene is TRBV11-2, the J gene TRBJ2-5, with D perhaps TRBD2 (6 bases). Germline-derived CDR1 and CDR2 are SGHAT and FQNNGV. This CDR3 region has 15 residues. The CDR3 spells CVSSLPGEEEETQYF. The CDR3 DNA reads TGTGTCAGCAGCTTACCGGGAGAGGAGGAAGAGACCCAGTACTTC.

In regard to this clonotype: Its ends do not fully match the called genes, so a read error is possible. The V and J genes are TRBV6-2 or TRBV6-3 and TRBJ2-7; 9 bases agree with TRBD2. This CDR3 has 16 residues. Germline loops: CDR1 MNHEY, CDR2 SVGEGT. This CDR3 reads CASSQRAGGPREEQCF. The DNA for the CDR3 is TGTGCCAGCAGCCAAAGAGCGGGAGGTCCTCGGGAGGAGCAATGCTTC.

A single count supports this clonotype. A much larger clone lies one base from this, so it may be a read error. The rearrangement uses TRBV20-1 and TRBJ1-3; 7 bases fit TRBD1. CDR3 length: 14 amino acids. From germline, CDR1 is DFQATT and CDR2 SNEGSKA (reference sequence). The CDR3: CSARGTVSGNIIYF. CDR3 DNA: TGCAGTGCTAGGGGGACAGTCTCTGGAAACATCATATATTTT.

As concerns this clonotype: The junction departs from the called germline gene at one end, perhaps through a read error. The chain joins TRBV12-3 or TRBV12-4 to TRBJ2-3; D gene uncertain. This CDR3 is 15 amino acids long. The DNA for the CDR3 is TGTGCCAGAAGTTTACGGGTCACGGGTACAGATACGCAGTATTTT. Its translation: CARSLRVTGTDTQYF.

Worth noting for this clonotype: Because it lacks the conserved phenylalanine or tryptophan at the end, this CDR3 is likely a read error. V and J are TRBV7-8 and TRBJ2-7; no firm D call. This CDR3 spans 13 amino acids. Germline-derived CDR1 and CDR2 are SGHVS and FQNEAQ. For the CDR3, the DNA is TGTGCCAGCGGCTTATCCGTCGGCTACGAGCAGTACCTC. It specifies CASGLSVGYEQYL.

This clonotype was counted a single time. The junction differs from germline at one of its ends, possibly a read error. The gene calls are TRBV4-1 and TRBJ1-5; D is possibly TRBD1 (6 bases). This CDR3 is 14 amino acids long. CDR1 is MGHRA, CDR2 YSYEKL, per germline. The DNA of the CDR3 is TGCGCCAGCAGCCAAGAACAGGGCAATCAGCCCCATCATTTT. It encodes CASSQEQGNQPHHF.